Each of the 11 T cell receptor beta chains below was sequenced from the same sample in a study of T cells in Graves' hyperthyroidism and ophthalmopathy. The investigators amplified TCR beta CDR3 regions from RNA transcripts. A set of HTBI primers served as the primers for a first-round RT-PCR of the TCR CDR3. TCRdb used MiXCR to reprocess the multiplex PCR reads, holding one entry per CDR3 protein. The data hold 250,000 to 300,000 distinct CDR3 sequences, with 13% to 15% observed a single time. What was sequenced was blood. These receptors all stem from a woman in her 40s with Graves' hyperthyroidism that later progressed to Graves' ophthalmopathy.

CDR3 DNA: TGTGCCAGCAGTCCTAGAGCGGGAGTGTCCTACGAGCAGTACTTC. Translating gives CASSPRAGVSYEQYF. The chain combines TRBV28 with TRBJ2-7; 8 bases fit TRBD2. In germline, CDR1 is MDHEN, CDR2 SYDVKM. This CDR3 contains 15 residues. J was trimmed by 1 base and V by 5 bases; bases with no gene match: 7.

This clonotype was counted at least ten times. V is TRBV7-9 and J is TRBJ1-1; D is uncertain. The CDR3 contains 17 residues. V lost 3 bases to trimming and J lost 1 base, with 18 bases between them. From germline, CDR1 is SEHNR and CDR2 FQNEAQ (reference sequence). CDR3 sequence (DNA): TGTGCCAGCAGCTTGGACGCCGGGGAGGGTCCGAACACTGAAGCTTTCTTT. Translating it yields CASSLDAGEGPNTEAFF.

In regard to this clonotype: It may be a read error: a sequence one base away is much more abundant. The genes are TRBV28 and TRBJ1-1; TRBD1 matches 7 bases. The CDR3 has 17 amino acids. Germline V CDR1 and CDR2: MDHEN, SYDVKM. The CDR3 protein is CASSFPRTGGRNTVAFF. The CDR3 DNA is TGTGCCAGCAGTTTCCCCAGGACAGGAGGGAGGAACACTGTAGCTTTCTTT.

Only a few counts were recorded for this clonotype. Being one base from a much bigger clone, this may be a read error. The chain combines TRBV12-3 or TRBV12-4 with TRBJ2-7; D perhaps matches TRBD2 (6 bases). The CDR3 consists of 15 residues. The V end was cut by 5 bases, the J end by 4 bases, with 18 bases between. CDR3 in amino acids: CASSAGTSPQYEQYF. The DNA of the CDR3 is TGTGCCAGCAGTGCCGGGACTTCTCCTCAATACGAGCAGTACTTC.

The chain employs TRBV6-1 and TRBJ1-2; possibly TRBD1 for D (5 bases). Germline V gene data show CDR1 as MNHNS and CDR2 as SASEGT. Trimming left V 5 bases short and J 0 bases short, with 13 bases between. The CDR3 runs 15 residues. Here the CDR3 DNA reads TGTGCCAGCAGTACGGACACCTTAGCTAACTATGGCTACACCTTC. Its translation: CASSTDTLANYGYTF.

This clonotype was seen many times. Relative to the germline gene, one junction end is altered; a read error may explain this. The rearrangement joins TRBV29-1 to TRBJ2-1, with D unresolved. The V gene's germline CDR1 is SQVTM and CDR2 ANQGSEA. There are 13 residues in the CDR3. In DNA form, the CDR3 reads TGCAGCGTTGAATGGAGCTCCGACAATGAGCAGTTCTTC. Protein sequence: CSVEWSSDNEQFF.

The sample holds many counts of this clonotype. The J gene is TRBJ2-1, the V gene TRBV27; 10 positions match TRBD2. After removal of 3 bases from V and 12 bases from J, the junction contained 8 bases not matched to a gene. The CDR3 length is 14 residues. Germline V gene lookup returns CDR1 MNHEY and CDR2 SMNVEV (reference sequence). CDR3: CASSFSTSGIGQFF. CDR3 sequence (DNA): TGTGCCAGCAGTTTTAGCACTAGCGGGATAGGGCAGTTCTTC.

This clonotype was observed at least ten times. The V call is TRBV12-3 or TRBV12-4, the J call TRBJ1-3; TRBD1 agrees at 7 bases. Trimming took 0 bases from V and 2 from J; bases not matched to a gene: 1. CDR3 length equals 15 residues. The CDR3 loop reads CASSLAGTAGNTIYF. DNA for the CDR3: TGTGCCAGCAGTTTAGCCGGGACAGCTGGAAACACCATATATTTT.

Regarding this clonotype: This may be a read error, as it is one base from a much larger clone. The V gene is TRBV2, the J gene TRBJ2-3; a weak D match, TRBD1 (5 bases). Trimming left V 7 bases short and J 6 bases short, with 17 bases between. The CDR3 is made up of 14 amino acids. Germline values: CDR1 SNHLY, CDR2 FYNNEI. CDR3 bases: TGTGCCAGCATAAAGCAGGGCCCCCCGGATACGCAGTATTTT. Its protein is CASIKQGPPDTQYF.

This clonotype was seen repeatedly, ten times or more. The chain's CDR3 is CASSQVPPGLALRMRELFF. In DNA form, the CDR3 reads TGTGCCAGCAGCCAAGTACCTCCGGGACTAGCCCTAAGAATGCGGGAGCTGTTTTTT. This rearrangement joins TRBV4-2 to TRBJ2-2, with 9 bases that match TRBD2. With V trimmed by 1 base and J by 9 bases, 18 bases remained unmatched. The CDR3 spans 19 residues. Germline assignment: CDR1 LGHNA and CDR2 YNFKEQ.

This clonotype was seen more than once but under ten times. The chain couples TRBV10-3 to TRBJ1-3; the D gene is possibly TRBD1 (6 bases). The CDR3 is 15 amino acids. Trimming shortened V by 6 bases and J by 2 bases, and 14 bases separated the two germline ends. From germline, CDR1 is ENHRY and CDR2 SYGVKD. Here the CDR3 reads CAISLTGSTGNTIYF. CDR3 bases: TGTGCCATCAGCCTCACAGGGTCAACTGGAAACACCATATATTTT.